This T cell receptor (beta chain) was captured by sequencing in a study of blood T cell repertoires in COVID-19. The overall study: Sample material is recorded as cDNA or gDNA derived from T cells, B-cell-depleted T cells, or PBMCs.

As processed by the authors: Reference gene primer amplification yielded estimated nucleated cell counts. Libraries were prepared by immunoSEQ multiplex PCR; TCRdb keeps only in-frame clonotypes and omits some of them. The V and J calls and clone size come from that table; D and trimming were worked out from the DNA. The sample has around 250,000 clones, over 70% seen once; the top ten hold around 9.1%. In germline, CDR1 is MDHEN, CDR2 SYDVKM. V gave up 6 bases and J gave up 12 bases, with 9 bases separating them. This CDR3 has 10 residues. The chain couples TRBV28 to TRBJ2-1; D may be TRBD2 (5 bases). The sequence derives from a human donor in a cohort sampled during active COVID-19. Sequencing was done on a sample of peripheral blood. Here the CDR3 reads CASSDRGQFF. The DNA of the CDR3 is TGTGCCAGCAGCGACCGGGGGCAGTTCTTC.